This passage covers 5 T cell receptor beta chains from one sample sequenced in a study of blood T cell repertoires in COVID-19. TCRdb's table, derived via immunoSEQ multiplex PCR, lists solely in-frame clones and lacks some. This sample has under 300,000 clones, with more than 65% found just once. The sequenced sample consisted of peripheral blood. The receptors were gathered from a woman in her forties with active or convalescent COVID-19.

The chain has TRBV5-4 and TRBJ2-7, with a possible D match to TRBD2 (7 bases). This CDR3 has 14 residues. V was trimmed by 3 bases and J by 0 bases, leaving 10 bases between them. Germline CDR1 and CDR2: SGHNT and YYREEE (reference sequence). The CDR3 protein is CASSSGGSSYEQYF. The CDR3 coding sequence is TGTGCCAGCAGCTCGGGGGGCAGCTCCTACGAGCAGTACTTC.

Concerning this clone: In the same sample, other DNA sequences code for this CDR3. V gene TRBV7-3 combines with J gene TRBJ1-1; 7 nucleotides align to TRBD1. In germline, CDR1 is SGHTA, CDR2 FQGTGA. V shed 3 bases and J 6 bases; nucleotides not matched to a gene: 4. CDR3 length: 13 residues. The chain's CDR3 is CASSLRQGAEAFF. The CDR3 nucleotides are TGTGCCAGCAGCTTGCGACAGGGCGCTGAAGCTTTCTTT.

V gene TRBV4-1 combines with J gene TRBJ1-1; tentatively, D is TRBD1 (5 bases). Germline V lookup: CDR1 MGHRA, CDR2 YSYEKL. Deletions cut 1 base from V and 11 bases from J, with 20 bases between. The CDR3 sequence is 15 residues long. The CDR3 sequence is CASSQVGTPTTRAFF. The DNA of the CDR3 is TGCGCCAGCAGCCAAGTGGGGACTCCAACGACGCGGGCTTTCTTT.

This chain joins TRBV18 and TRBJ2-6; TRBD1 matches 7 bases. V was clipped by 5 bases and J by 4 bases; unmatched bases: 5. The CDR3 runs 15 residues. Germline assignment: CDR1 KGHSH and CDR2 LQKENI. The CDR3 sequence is CASSTTGVGANVLTF. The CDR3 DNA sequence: TGTGCCAGCTCAACTACAGGGGTCGGGGCCAACGTCCTGACTTTC. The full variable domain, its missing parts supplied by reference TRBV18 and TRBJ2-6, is NAGVMQNPRHLVRRRGQEARLRCSPMKGHSHVYWYRQLPEEGLKFMVYLQKENIIDESGMPKERFSAEFPKEGPSILRIQQVVRGDSAAYFCASSTTGVGANVLTFGAGSRLTVL.

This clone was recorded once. For the CDR3, the DNA is TGTGCCAGCAGTTCTCCGGGACAGACGAACACTGAAGCTTTCTTT. Translated, it gives CASSSPGQTNTEAFF. The rearrangement uses TRBV28 and TRBJ1-1; 7 bases map to TRBD1. The CDR3 runs 15 residues. The ends lost 4 bases at V and 1 base at J; junction bases unmatched: 6. CDR1 is MDHEN, CDR2 SYDVKM, per germline.